This entry lists 9 T cell receptor beta chains sequenced from one sample in a study of blood T cell repertoires in COVID-19. Measured with immunoSEQ multiplex PCR; TCRdb has only the in-frame clones, and not every one. This table has about 200,000 clones, around 81% appearing once. Sample: peripheral blood. These receptors all come from a man in his sixties with COVID-19, enrolled during active disease.

This clone was picked up a small number of times. The chain uses TRBV7-8 and TRBJ1-2; 8 bases map to TRBD1. The CDR3 is 13 residues long. Germline CDR1 is SGHVS and CDR2 is FQNEAQ. V was pared by 4 bases and J by 8 bases, with 6 bases of the junction left unmatched. The CDR3 nucleotides read TGTGCCAGCAGCTCAGGGGGCGCGGGGGGCTACACCTTC. Its translation is CASSSGGAGGYTF.

The rearrangement joins TRBV3-1 (or the pseudogene TRBV3-2) to TRBJ1-4, with 7 bases lining up with TRBD1. Per the germline V gene, CDR1 is LGHDT and CDR2 is YNNKEL (reference sequence). V was clipped by 5 bases and J by 5 bases; unmatched bases: 8. The CDR3 contains 15 residues. CDR3 DNA sequence: TGTGCCAGCAGCTTTCAAGGGGGCGGGAATGAAAAACTGTTTTTT. Its translation: CASSFQGGGNEKLFF.

This clone was counted once. The gene calls are TRBV5-1 and TRBJ1-4; 9 bases match TRBD1. Trimming removed 0 bases from V and 4 bases from J; junction bases left unmatched: 1. Germline lookup yields CDR1 SGHRS and CDR2 YFSETQ. The CDR3 extends over 15 amino acids. The CDR3 region is CASSLVGQGNEKLFF. In DNA form, the CDR3 reads TGCGCCAGCAGCTTGGTGGGACAGGGTAATGAAAAACTGTTTTTT.

This clone was detected only once. A read error may produce the germline difference seen at one junction end. This sample also contains other DNA sequences that code for the same CDR3. This chain connects TRBV24-1 to TRBJ2-7, with D possibly being TRBD1 (5 bases). Germline CDR1 KGHDR, CDR2 SFDVKD. This CDR3 spans 14 amino acids. CDR3 sequence: CATSDSNRYDEQYF. Here the CDR3 DNA reads TGCGCCACCAGTGATTCGAACAGGTATGACGAGCAGTACTTC.

CDR3 sequence: CASSSHRGGKAFF. CDR3 in DNA: TGTGCCAGCAGCTCCCACAGGGGTGGAAAAGCTTTCTTT. J is TRBJ1-1 and V is TRBV5-8; 7 nucleotides align to TRBD1. J was trimmed by 9 bases and V by 3 bases; bases with no gene match: 8. CDR3 length: 13 residues. CDR1 is SGHTS, CDR2 YDEGEE, per germline. Together with reference TRBV5-8 and TRBJ1-1, the CDR3 gives the full variable domain: EAGVTQSPTHLIKTRGQQATLRCSPISGHTSVYWYQQALGLGLQFLLWYDEGEERNRGNFPPRFSGRQFPNYSSELNVNALELEDSALYLCASSSHRGGKAFFGQGTRLTVV.

The V call is TRBV6-5, the J call TRBJ1-6; the match to TRBD1 covers 8 bases. This CDR3 spans 15 amino acids. The V gene's germline CDR1 is MNHEY and CDR2 SVGAGI. Unmatched junction bases numbered 11, after V lost 6 bases and J lost 10 bases. CDR3 bases: TGTGCCAGCAGGTCCCAGACAGGGGTGTGGTCACCCCTCCACTTT. Encoded protein: CASRSQTGVWSPLHF.

V is TRBV12-3 or TRBV12-4 and J is TRBJ2-1; D gene ambiguous. V was shortened by 2 bases and J by 12 bases, with 8 bases between the two germline ends. CDR3 length: 11 residues. The CDR3 loop reads CASSLQTSQFF. CDR3 nucleotide sequence: TGTGCCAGCAGTTTACAGACATCGCAGTTCTTC.

The V and J genes are TRBV9 and TRBJ1-2; tentative D call: TRBD1 (6 bases). The CDR3 length is 13 residues. The germline V gene encodes CDR1 SGDLS and CDR2 YYNGEE. Trimming took off 0 bases at V and 4 bases at J, with 7 bases between the two ends. CDR3 sequence: CASSVVDSYGYTF. DNA of the CDR3: TGTGCCAGCAGCGTAGTGGACAGCTATGGCTACACCTTC.

This clone was seen only once. CDR3 region: CASSLAQGNAITDTQYF. The DNA of the CDR3 is TGTGCCAGCAGCTTAGCGCAGGGAAATGCGATTACAGATACGCAGTATTTT. This chain connects TRBV7-2 to TRBJ2-3; tentative D call: TRBD1 (5 bases). The CDR3 runs 17 residues. The germline gives CDR1 SGHTA, CDR2 FQGNSA. V dropped 0 bases and J dropped 3 bases, with 16 bases sitting between them.